What follows describes a single T cell receptor (beta chain). In germline, CDR1 is SQVTM, CDR2 ANQGSEA. The CDR3 has 15 amino acids. After removal of 5 bases from V and 0 bases from J, the junction contained 9 bases not matched to a gene. Authors' processing steps: By means of reference gene primer amplification, nucleated cell counts were estimated. Sequenced by immunoSEQ multiplex PCR; TCRdb stores in-frame clones only, minus some. The DNA was the basis for D and trimming; V, J and clone size are from that table. This sample carries around 120,000 clones, 88% of them seen once, and the ten largest clones take 0.88%. This entry is derived from a study of blood T cell repertoires in COVID-19. For the study at large: Spain, Italy and the United States supplied samples that represented acute and convalescent COVID-19. T cells, B-cell-depleted T cells, or PBMCs supplied cDNA or gDNA.

V is TRBV29-1 and J is TRBJ1-1, with TRBD1 matching 7 bases. The sample was peripheral blood. The TCR was taken from a woman in her 50s with active or convalescent COVID-19. The CDR3 sequence: CSVKIPGQLNTEAFF. DNA of the CDR3: TGCAGCGTTAAAATCCCGGGACAGTTGAACACTGAAGCTTTCTTT.